Sequencing of this T cell receptor (beta chain) was carried out in a study of OX40 agonist ivuxolimab in advanced cancers. Study-level background: Patients received the agonistic anti-OX40 (CD134) antibody ivuxolimab. Study-level findings and limits: Compared with CD4+, CD8+ T cells on average had more expanded clones.

Method: immunoSEQ multiplex PCR; TCRdb's copy keeps in-frame clones and lacks some. The sample holds 70,000 or so clones; 80% to 90% are singletons and the top ten take approximately 0.91%. V lost 2 bases to trimming and J lost 0 bases, with 8 bases between them. The CDR3 consists of 15 residues. From germline, CDR1 is SGHAT and CDR2 FQNNGV. Notes on this clone: Antigen unknown.

The sample here was CD4+ or CD8+ T cells sorted from blood, taken in a trial of the OX40 agonist ivuxolimab. This rearrangement joins TRBV11-2 to TRBJ1-3, with D possibly being TRBD1 (6 bases). This clonotype was obtained from an adult with an advanced solid tumor such as melanoma, head and neck, liver or kidney cancer. CDR3: CASSLPDSSGNTIYF. CDR3 DNA: TGTGCCAGCAGCTTACCGGACAGCTCTGGAAACACCATATATTTT.